Each of the 15 T cell receptor beta chains below was sequenced from the same sample in a study of blood T cell repertoires in COVID-19 (dated by TCRdb to the early 2020s). The method behind the library was the immunoSEQ multiplex PCR assay. Not all clones reach the TCRdb copy of this immuneACCESS table, which keeps in-frame sequences only. Checked studies attribute under half of the gap to unresolved V genes and leave the rest unexplained. The sample data list more than 300,000 clones, and more than 70% of these were observed just once. Roughly 2% of the sample is held by the ten biggest clonotypes. The material sequenced was PBMCs or T cells enriched from blood (not recorded which). The receptors come from a man in his forties in a cohort exposed to, infected with or recovered from COVID-19 (not recorded which).

V gene TRBV28 combines with J gene TRBJ1-6; D perhaps matches TRBD1 (5 bases). Germline lookup yields CDR1 MDHEN and CDR2 SYDVKM. The CDR3 loop spans 12 amino acids. Trimming removed 3 bases at V and 10 bases at J, with 7 bases between. The CDR3 reads CASSFRGSPLHF. The CDR3, as DNA: TGTGCCAGCAGTTTTAGGGGATCACCCCTCCACTTT. Supplemented by reference TRBV28 and TRBJ1-6, the full variable domain reads DVKVTQSSRYLVKRTGEKVFLECVQDMDHENMFWYRQDPGLGLRLIYFSYDVKMKEKGDIPEGYSVSREKKERFSLILESASTNQTSMYLCASSFRGSPLHFGNGTRLTVT.

The chain links TRBV5-1 to TRBJ2-1; TRBD1 aligns across 8 bases. Trimming removed 4 bases from V and 0 bases from J; junction bases left unmatched: 12. This CDR3 is 18 amino acids long. In germline, CDR1 is SGHRS, CDR2 YFSETQ. CDR3 region: CASSPRAQGASSYNEQFF. CDR3 DNA sequence: TGCGCCAGCAGCCCCCGGGCCCAGGGGGCCTCCTCCTACAATGAGCAGTTCTTC. Full variable domain (missing parts from reference TRBV5-1 and TRBJ2-1): KAGVTQTPRYLIKTRGQQVTLSCSPISGHRSVSWYQQTPGQGLQFLFEYFSETQRNKGNFPGRFSGRQFSNSRSEMNVSTLELGDSALYLCASSPRAQGASSYNEQFFGPGTRLTVL.

This sequence joins TRBV20-1 and TRBJ2-5; TRBD1 might be the D (5 bases). Germline loops: CDR1 DFQATT, CDR2 SNEGSKA (reference sequence). The CDR3 has 15 residues. Trimming removed 3 bases from V and 5 bases from J, with 19 bases in between. The CDR3 nucleotides read TGCAGTGCTAGTTTCCACCAGGGCCTAGGGGAGACCCAGTACTTC. This codes for CSASFHQGLGETQYF.

The V call is TRBV5-4, the J call TRBJ2-5, with TRBD2 identical over 10 bases. Germline V gene data show CDR1 as SGHNT and CDR2 as YYREEE (reference sequence). J lost 1 base, V lost 5 bases, and 5 bases had no gene match. This CDR3 is built from 15 residues. CDR3 amino acids: CASSTWTSGQETQYF. Here the CDR3 DNA reads TGTGCCAGCAGTACCTGGACTAGCGGCCAAGAGACCCAGTACTTC. The variable domain in full, with the rest retrieved from reference TRBV5-4 and TRBJ2-5, is ETGVTQSPTHLIKTRGQQVTLRCSSQSGHNTVSWYQQALGQGPQFIFQYYREEENGRGNFPPRFSGLQFPNYSSELNVNALELDDSALYLCASSTWTSGQETQYFGPGTRLLVL.

The rearrangement links TRBV5-1 to TRBJ1-1; TRBD1 aligns across 8 bases. Germline assignment: CDR1 SGHRS and CDR2 YFSETQ. V lost 0 bases, J lost 4 bases, and 5 bases stayed unmatched. CDR3 size: 15 residues. The CDR3, as DNA: TGCGCCAGCAGCTTGGCCCTTGGACAGGGCACTGAAGCTTTCTTT. This encodes CASSLALGQGTEAFF.

This chain joins TRBV5-1 and TRBJ1-1; 8 nucleotides match TRBD1. Losses at the gene ends were 9 bases for V and 1 base for J; bases not matched to a gene: 5. CDR1 and CDR2 (germline): SGHRS, YFSETQ. CDR3 length: 13 amino acids. CDR3 DNA sequence: TGCGCCATCCCGGGACAGGAGAACACTGAAGCTTTCTTT. Translating it yields CAIPGQENTEAFF.

This clone was seen a single time. The gene calls are TRBV3-1 (or the pseudogene TRBV3-2) and TRBJ2-3; TRBD2 is a possible D gene (5 bases). The CDR3 has 16 amino acids. V lost 3 bases to trimming and J lost 0 bases, with 13 bases between them. Germline V gene data show CDR1 as LGHDT and CDR2 as YNNKEL (reference sequence). CDR3 sequence (DNA): TGTGCCAGCAGCCAGAGATGGCGGACTAGCACAGATACGCAGTATTTT. Translated: CASSQRWRTSTDTQYF.

The chain has TRBV19 and TRBJ2-7; D gene ambiguous. CDR3 length equals 13 residues. Germline loops: CDR1 LNHDA, CDR2 SQIVND (reference sequence). Trimming removed 3 bases from V and 2 bases from J, with 8 bases in between. CDR3 DNA sequence: TGTGCCAGTAGTATCCCTCCTACCTACGAGCAGTACTTC. This encodes CASSIPPTYEQYF.

The CDR3 DNA is TGTGCCAGCAGCGCGACTGCCTACGAGCAGTACTTC. It codes for CASSATAYEQYF. The rearrangement uses TRBV3-1 (or the pseudogene TRBV3-2) and TRBJ2-7, with D hard to call. The V gene lost 5 bases and the J gene lost 2 bases, with 7 bases spanning the gap. The CDR3 spans 12 residues. Germline CDR1 reads LGHDT; CDR2 reads YNNKEL (reference sequence).

The genes are TRBV27 and TRBJ2-6, with TRBD2 as a possible D gene (5 bases). With 0 bases removed from V and 2 bases from J, the gap between germline ends came to 14 bases. This CDR3 has 18 amino acids. Germline V gives CDR1 MNHEY, CDR2 SMNVEV (reference sequence). This CDR3 is CASSLSGLGLAGANVLTF. Here the CDR3 DNA reads TGTGCCAGCAGTTTATCGGGCCTCGGACTGGCTGGGGCCAACGTCCTGACTTTC.

This clone has a single count. The V gene is TRBV5-1, the J gene TRBJ2-1; TRBD2 aligns across 12 bases. V lost 4 bases and J lost 8; bases outside the gene matches: 7. Per the germline V gene, CDR1 is SGHRS and CDR2 is YFSETQ. This CDR3 comprises 15 residues. The CDR3 sequence is CASSVRTSGIDEQFF. The DNA for the CDR3 is TGCGCCAGCAGCGTAAGGACTAGCGGGATCGATGAGCAGTTCTTC.

The chain couples TRBV7-6 to TRBJ2-1, with TRBD2 identical over 7 bases. CDR1 is SGHVS, CDR2 FNYEAQ, per germline. With 0 bases clipped from V and 10 bases from J, the junction kept 9 bases outside the gene matches. This CDR3 has 15 residues. As DNA, the CDR3 is TGTGCCAGCAGCTTAGCGGGAGGGCCTGGGCTGGAGCAGTTCTTC. Protein sequence: CASSLAGGPGLEQFF.

The chain combines TRBV5-4 with TRBJ1-4; weak D call: TRBD1 (5 bases). Germline values: CDR1 SGHNT, CDR2 YYREEE (reference sequence). V was clipped by 3 bases and J by 7 bases, with 13 bases between them. CDR3 length: 14 residues. DNA of the CDR3: TGTGCCAGCAGCTGGGGGGATCGGGTTGAAAAACTGTTTTTT. It codes for CASSWGDRVEKLFF.

A few counts support this clone. V gene TRBV11-3 combines with J gene TRBJ2-3, with D possibly being TRBD1 (5 bases). There are 16 residues in the CDR3. Germline V gene sequence: CDR1 SGHNT, CDR2 YENEEA. V was pared by 1 base and J by 4 bases, with 15 bases between. CDR3 nucleotide sequence: TGTGCCAGCAGCTTAGGAAGCAGGGTTAATCCAGATACGCAGTATTTT. This sequence encodes CASSLGSRVNPDTQYF.

The chain's CDR3 is CASSEGVGYTF. The CDR3, as DNA: TGTGCCAGCAGTGAAGGAGTTGGCTACACCTTC. This chain uses TRBV2 with TRBJ1-2, with D unclear. Trimming left V 1 base short and J 7 bases short, with 4 bases between. Looked up from germline, CDR1 is SNHLY and CDR2 is FYNNEI. This CDR3 is 11 amino acids long. Full variable domain (rest looked up from reference TRBV2 and TRBJ1-2): EPEVTQTPSHQVTQMGQEVILRCVPISNHLYFYWYRQILGQKVEFLVSFYNNEISEKSEIFDDQFSVERPDGSNFTLKIRSTKLEDSAMYFCASSEGVGYTFGSGTRLTVV.